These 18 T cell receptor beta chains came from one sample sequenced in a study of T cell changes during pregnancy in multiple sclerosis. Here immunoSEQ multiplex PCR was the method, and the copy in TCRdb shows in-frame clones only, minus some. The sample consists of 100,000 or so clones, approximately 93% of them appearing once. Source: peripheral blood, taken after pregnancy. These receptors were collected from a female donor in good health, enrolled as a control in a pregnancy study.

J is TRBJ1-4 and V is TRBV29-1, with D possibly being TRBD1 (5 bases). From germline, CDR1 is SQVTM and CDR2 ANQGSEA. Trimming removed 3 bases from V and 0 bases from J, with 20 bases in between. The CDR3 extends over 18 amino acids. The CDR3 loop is CSVEPVPSFRATNEKLFF. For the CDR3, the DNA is TGCAGCGTTGAGCCGGTGCCGAGTTTCAGGGCAACTAATGAAAAACTGTTTTTT.

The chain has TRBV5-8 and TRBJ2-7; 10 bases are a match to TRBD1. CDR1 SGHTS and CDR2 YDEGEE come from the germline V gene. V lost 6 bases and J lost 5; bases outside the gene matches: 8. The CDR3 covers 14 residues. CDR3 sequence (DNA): TGTGCCAGCAATCGGGGGACAGGGGTCAACGAGCAGTACTTC. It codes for CASNRGTGVNEQYF.

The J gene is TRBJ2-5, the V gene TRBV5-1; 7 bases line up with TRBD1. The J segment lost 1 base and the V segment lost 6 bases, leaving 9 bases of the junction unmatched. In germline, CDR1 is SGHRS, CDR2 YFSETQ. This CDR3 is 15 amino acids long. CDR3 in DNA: TGCGCCAGCACCCTGAGACAGGGCTTCCAAGAGACCCAGTACTTC. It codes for CASTLRQGFQETQYF.

The chain's CDR3 is CASSSHRGSSYNEQFF. CDR3 sequence (DNA): TGTGCCAGCAGCTCCCACAGGGGTAGCTCCTACAATGAGCAGTTCTTC. The chain couples TRBV7-9 to TRBJ2-1, with 7 bases lining up with TRBD1. This CDR3 region has 16 residues. The ends lost 4 bases at V and 0 bases at J; junction bases unmatched: 6. CDR1 SEHNR and CDR2 FQNEAQ come from the germline V gene (reference sequence).

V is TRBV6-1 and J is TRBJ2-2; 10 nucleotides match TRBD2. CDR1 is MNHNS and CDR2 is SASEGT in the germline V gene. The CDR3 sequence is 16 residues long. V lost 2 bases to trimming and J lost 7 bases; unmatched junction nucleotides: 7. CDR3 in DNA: TGTGCCAGCAGTGAACTTCTAGCGGGAGTTGGCGGGGAGCTGTTTTTT. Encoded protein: CASSELLAGVGGELFF.

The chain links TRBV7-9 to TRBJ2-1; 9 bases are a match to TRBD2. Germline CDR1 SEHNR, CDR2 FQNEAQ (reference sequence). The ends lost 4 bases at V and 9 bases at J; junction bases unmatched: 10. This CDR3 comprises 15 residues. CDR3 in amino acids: CASSSAGTSLSEQFF. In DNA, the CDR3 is TGTGCCAGCAGCTCCGCCGGGACTAGCTTGAGTGAGCAGTTCTTC.

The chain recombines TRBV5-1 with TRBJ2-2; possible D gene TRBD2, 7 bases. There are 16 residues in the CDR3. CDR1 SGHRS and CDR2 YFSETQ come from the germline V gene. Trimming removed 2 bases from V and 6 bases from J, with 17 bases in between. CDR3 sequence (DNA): TGCGCCAGCAGCTTTACTAGCGCCGAGGGGGCCGGGGAGCTGTTTTTT. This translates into CASSFTSAEGAGELFF. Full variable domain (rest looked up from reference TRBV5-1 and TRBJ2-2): KAGVTQTPRYLIKTRGQQVTLSCSPISGHRSVSWYQQTPGQGLQFLFEYFSETQRNKGNFPGRFSGRQFSNSRSEMNVSTLELGDSALYLCASSFTSAEGAGELFFGEGSRLTVL.

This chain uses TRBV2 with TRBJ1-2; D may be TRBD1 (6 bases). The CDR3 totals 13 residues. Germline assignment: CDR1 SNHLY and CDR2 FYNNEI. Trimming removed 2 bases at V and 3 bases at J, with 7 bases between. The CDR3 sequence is CASSEQGYYGYTF. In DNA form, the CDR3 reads TGTGCCAGCAGTGAACAGGGGTACTATGGCTACACCTTC. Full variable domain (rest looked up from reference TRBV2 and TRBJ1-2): EPEVTQTPSHQVTQMGQEVILRCVPISNHLYFYWYRQILGQKVEFLVSFYNNEISEKSEIFDDQFSVERPDGSNFTLKIRSTKLEDSAMYFCASSEQGYYGYTFGSGTRLTVV.

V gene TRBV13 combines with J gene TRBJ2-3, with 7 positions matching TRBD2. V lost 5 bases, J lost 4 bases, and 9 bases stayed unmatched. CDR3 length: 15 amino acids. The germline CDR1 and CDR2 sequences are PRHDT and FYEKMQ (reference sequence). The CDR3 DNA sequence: TGTGCCAGCAGCCCCGGGGCGGGAGCGTCAGATACGCAGTATTTT. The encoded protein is CASSPGAGASDTQYF.

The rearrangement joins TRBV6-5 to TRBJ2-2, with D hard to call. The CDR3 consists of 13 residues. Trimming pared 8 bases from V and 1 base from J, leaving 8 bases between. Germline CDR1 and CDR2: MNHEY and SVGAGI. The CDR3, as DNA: TGTGCCAGCTTAACCGGGAACACCGGGGAGCTGTTTTTT. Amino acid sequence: CASLTGNTGELFF.

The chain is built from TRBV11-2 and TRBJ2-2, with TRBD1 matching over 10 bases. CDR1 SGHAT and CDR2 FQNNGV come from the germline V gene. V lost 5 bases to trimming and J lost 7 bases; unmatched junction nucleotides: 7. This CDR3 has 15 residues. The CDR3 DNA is TGTGCCAGCAGCCCAGACAGGGGGCGAAACGGGGAGCTGTTTTTT. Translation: CASSPDRGRNGELFF.

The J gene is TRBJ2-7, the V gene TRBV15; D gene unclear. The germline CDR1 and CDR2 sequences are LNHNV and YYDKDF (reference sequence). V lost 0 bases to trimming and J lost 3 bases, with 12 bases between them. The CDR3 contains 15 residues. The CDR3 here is CATSRDTVADYEQYF. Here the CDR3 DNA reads TGTGCCACCAGCAGAGATACCGTGGCCGACTACGAGCAGTACTTC.

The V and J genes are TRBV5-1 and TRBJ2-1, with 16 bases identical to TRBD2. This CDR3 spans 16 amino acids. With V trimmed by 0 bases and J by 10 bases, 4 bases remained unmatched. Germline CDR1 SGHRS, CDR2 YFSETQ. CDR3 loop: CASSLVGTSGRAEQFF. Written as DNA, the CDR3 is TGCGCCAGCAGCTTGGTGGGGACTAGCGGGAGGGCCGAGCAGTTCTTC.

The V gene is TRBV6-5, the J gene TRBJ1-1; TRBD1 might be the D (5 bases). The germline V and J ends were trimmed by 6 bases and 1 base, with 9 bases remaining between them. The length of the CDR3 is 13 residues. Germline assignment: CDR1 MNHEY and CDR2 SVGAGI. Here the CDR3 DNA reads TGTGCCAGCAGCCCCCAGGGGAACACTGAAGCTTTCTTT. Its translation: CASSPQGNTEAFF.

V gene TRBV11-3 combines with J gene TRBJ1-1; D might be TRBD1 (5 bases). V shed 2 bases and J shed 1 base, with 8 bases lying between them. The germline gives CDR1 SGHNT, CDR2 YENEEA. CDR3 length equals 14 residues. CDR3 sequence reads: CASSLKGPNTEAFF. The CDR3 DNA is TGTGCCAGCAGCTTAAAGGGGCCGAACACTGAAGCTTTCTTT. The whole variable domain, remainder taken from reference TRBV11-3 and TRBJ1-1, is EAGVVQSPRYKIIEKKQPVAFWCNPISGHNTLYWYLQNLGQGPELLIRYENEEAVDDSQLPKDRFSAERLKGVDSTLKIQPAELGDSAVYLCASSLKGPNTEAFFGQGTRLTVV.

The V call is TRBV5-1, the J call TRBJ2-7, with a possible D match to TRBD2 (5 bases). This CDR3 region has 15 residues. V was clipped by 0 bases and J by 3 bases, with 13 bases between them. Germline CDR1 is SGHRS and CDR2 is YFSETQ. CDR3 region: CASSLGPDGNYEQYF. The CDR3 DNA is TGCGCCAGCAGCTTGGGACCGGACGGGAACTACGAGCAGTACTTC.

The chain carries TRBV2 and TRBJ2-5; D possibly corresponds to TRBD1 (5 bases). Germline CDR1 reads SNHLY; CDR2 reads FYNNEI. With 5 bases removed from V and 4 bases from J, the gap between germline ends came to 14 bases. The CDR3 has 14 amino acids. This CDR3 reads CASSPQGRLETQYF. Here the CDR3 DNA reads TGTGCCAGCAGTCCGCAGGGAAGATTAGAGACCCAGTACTTC.

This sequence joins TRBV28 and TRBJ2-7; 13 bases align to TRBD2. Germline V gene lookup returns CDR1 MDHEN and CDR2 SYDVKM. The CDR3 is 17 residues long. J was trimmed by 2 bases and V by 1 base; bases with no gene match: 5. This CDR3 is CASSLLGTSGITYEQYF. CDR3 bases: TGTGCCAGCAGTTTATTGGGGACTAGCGGGATAACCTACGAGCAGTACTTC.